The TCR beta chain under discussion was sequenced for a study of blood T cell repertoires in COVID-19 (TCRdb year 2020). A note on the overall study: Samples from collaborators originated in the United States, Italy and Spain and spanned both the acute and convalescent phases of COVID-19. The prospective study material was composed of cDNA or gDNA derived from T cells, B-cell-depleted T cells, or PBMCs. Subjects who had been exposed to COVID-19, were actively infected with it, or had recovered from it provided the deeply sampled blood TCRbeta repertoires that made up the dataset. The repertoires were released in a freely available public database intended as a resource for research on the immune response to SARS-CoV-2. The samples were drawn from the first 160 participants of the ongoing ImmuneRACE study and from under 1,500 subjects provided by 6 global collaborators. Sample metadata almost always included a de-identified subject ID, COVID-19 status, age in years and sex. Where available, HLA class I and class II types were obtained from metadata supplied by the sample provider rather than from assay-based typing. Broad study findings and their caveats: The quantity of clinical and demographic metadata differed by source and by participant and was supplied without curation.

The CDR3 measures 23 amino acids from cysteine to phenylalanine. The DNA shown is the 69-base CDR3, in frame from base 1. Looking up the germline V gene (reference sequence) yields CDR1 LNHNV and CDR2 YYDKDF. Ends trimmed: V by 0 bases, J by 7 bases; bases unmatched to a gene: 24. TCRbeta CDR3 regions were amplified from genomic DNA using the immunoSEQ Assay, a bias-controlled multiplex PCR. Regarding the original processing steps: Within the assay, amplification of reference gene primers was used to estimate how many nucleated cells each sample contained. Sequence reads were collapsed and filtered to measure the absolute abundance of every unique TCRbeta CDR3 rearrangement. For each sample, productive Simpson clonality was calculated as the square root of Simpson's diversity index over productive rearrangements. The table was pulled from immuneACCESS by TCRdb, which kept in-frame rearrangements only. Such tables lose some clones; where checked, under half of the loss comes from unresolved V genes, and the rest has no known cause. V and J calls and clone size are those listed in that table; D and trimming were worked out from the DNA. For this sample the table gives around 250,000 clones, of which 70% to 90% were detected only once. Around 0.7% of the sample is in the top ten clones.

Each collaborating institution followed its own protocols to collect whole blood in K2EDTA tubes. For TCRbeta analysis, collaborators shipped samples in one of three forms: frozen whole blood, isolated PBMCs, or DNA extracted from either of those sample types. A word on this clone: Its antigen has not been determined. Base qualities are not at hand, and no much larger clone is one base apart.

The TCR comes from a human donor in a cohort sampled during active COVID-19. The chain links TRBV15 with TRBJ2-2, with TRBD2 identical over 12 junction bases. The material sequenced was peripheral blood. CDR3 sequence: CATSREEILYSRLAGVHDGELFF. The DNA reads TGTGCCACCAGCAGAGAAGAGATACTATACAGTCGACTAGCGGGAGTTCATGACGGGGAGCTGTTTTTT.